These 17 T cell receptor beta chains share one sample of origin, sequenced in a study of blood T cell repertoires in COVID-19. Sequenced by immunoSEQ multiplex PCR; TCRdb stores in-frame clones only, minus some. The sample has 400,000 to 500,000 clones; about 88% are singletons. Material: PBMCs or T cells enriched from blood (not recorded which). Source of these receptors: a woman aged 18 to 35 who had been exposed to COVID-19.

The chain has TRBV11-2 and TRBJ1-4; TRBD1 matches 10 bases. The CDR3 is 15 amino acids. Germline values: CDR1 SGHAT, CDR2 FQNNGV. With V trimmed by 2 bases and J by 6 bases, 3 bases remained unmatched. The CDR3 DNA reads TGTGCCAGCAGCTTAAGACAGGGGGCTTATGAAAAACTGTTTTTT. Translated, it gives CASSLRQGAYEKLFF.

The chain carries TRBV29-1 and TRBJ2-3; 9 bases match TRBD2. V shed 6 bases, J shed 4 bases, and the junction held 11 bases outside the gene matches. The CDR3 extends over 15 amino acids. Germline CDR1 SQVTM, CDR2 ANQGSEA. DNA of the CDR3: TGCAGCGTCGGCAGAATAGCGGGAGTCGCAGATACGCAGTATTTT. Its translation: CSVGRIAGVADTQYF.

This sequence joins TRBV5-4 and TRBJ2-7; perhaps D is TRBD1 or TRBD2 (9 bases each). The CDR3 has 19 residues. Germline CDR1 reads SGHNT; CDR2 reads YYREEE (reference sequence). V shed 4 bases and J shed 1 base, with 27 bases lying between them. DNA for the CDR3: TGTGCCAGCAGCGCCCGGGACAGGGTAGGACTAGCGAGATCCTACGAGCAGTACTTC. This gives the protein CASSARDRVGLARSYEQYF.

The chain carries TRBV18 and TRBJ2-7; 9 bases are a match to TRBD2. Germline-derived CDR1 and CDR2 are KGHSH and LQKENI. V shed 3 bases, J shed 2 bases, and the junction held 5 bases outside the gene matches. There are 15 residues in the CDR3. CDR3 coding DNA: TGTGCCAGCTCACCTTCGGGACTAGCCACCTACGAGCAGTACTTC. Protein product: CASSPSGLATYEQYF.

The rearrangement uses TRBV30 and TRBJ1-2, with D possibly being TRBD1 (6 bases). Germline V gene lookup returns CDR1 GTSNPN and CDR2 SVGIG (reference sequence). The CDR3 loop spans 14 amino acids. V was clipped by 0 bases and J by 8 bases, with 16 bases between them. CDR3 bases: TGTGCCTGGAGTGTAGGGCTTCCCCAGGGGGGCTACACCTTC. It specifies CAWSVGLPQGGYTF.

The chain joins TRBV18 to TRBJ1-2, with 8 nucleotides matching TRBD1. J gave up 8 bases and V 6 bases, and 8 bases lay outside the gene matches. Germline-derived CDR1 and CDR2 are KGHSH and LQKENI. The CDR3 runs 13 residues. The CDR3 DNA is TGTGCCAGCTCGGACCGGGACAGGTCCGGCTACACCTTC. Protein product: CASSDRDRSGYTF. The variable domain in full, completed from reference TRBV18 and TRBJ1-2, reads NAGVMQNPRHLVRRRGQEARLRCSPMKGHSHVYWYRQLPEEGLKFMVYLQKENIIDESGMPKERFSAEFPKEGPSILRIQQVVRGDSAAYFCASSDRDRSGYTFGSGTRLTVV.

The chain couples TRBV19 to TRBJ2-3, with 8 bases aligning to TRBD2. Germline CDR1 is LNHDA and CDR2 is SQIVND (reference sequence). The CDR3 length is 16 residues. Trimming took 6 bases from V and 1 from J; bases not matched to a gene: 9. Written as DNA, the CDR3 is TGTGCCAGTAGGACAGCGGGAGCATGGGGCACAGATACGCAGTATTTT. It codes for CASRTAGAWGTDTQYF.

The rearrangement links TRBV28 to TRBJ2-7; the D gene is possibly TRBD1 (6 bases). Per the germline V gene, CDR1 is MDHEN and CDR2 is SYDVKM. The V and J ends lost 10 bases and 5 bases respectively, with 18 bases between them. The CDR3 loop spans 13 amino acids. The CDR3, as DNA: TGTGCCACCACCTCTAGTAGGGGGAACGAGCAGTACTTC. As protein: CATTSSRGNEQYF.

As DNA, the CDR3 is TGTGCCAGCAGCTTTGGGACTAGCTTGGACGAGCAGTACTTC. It codes for CASSFGTSLDEQYF. This rearrangement joins TRBV13 to TRBJ2-7; 9 bases match TRBD2. CDR1 PRHDT and CDR2 FYEKMQ come from the germline V gene (reference sequence). This CDR3 spans 14 amino acids. The ends lost 3 bases at V and 5 bases at J; junction bases unmatched: 5.

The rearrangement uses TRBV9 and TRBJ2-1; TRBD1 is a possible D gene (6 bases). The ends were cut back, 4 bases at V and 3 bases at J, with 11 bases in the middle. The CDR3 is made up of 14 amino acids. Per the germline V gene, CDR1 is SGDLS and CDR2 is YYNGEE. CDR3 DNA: TGTGCCAGCAGCCAGACAGGACACTACAATGAGCAGTTCTTC. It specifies CASSQTGHYNEQFF.

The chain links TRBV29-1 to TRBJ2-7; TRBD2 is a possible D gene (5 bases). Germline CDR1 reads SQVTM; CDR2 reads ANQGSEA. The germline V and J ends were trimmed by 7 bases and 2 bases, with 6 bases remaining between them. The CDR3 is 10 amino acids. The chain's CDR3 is CSAGTYEQYF. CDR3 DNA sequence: TGCAGCGCCGGGACCTACGAGCAGTACTTC.

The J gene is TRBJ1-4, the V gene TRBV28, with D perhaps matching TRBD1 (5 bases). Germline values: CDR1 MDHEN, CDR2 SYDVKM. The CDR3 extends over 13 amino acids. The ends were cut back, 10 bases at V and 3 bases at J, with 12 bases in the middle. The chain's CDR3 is CATRQPANEKLFF. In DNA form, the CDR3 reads TGTGCCACCCGACAGCCTGCTAATGAAAAACTGTTTTTT.

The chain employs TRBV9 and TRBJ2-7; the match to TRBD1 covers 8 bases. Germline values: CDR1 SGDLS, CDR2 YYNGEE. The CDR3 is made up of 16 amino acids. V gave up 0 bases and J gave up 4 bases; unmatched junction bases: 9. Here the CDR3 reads CASSVAQGATNYEQYF. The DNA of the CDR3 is TGTGCCAGCAGCGTAGCCCAGGGGGCGACGAATTACGAGCAGTACTTC.

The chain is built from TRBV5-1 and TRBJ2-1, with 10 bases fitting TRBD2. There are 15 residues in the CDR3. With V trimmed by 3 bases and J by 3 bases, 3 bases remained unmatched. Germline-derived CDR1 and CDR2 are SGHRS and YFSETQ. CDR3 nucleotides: TGCGCCAGCAGCTCCGGACTAGCGGACTACAATGAGCAGTTCTTC. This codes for CASSSGLADYNEQFF.

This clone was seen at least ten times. CDR3 loop: CASSYSHGGHSNQPQHF. For the CDR3, the DNA is TGTGCCAGCAGTTACTCCCACGGGGGGCACAGCAATCAGCCCCAGCATTTT. This chain joins TRBV6-2 or TRBV6-3 and TRBJ1-5; weak D call: TRBD1 (6 bases). V was trimmed by 0 bases and J by 1 base, leaving 13 bases between them. The CDR3 is made up of 17 amino acids. Germline V gives CDR1 MNHEY, CDR2 SVGEGT.

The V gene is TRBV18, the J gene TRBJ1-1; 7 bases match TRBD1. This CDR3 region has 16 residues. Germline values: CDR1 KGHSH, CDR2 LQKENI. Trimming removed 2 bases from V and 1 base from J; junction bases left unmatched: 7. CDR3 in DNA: TGTGCCAGCTCACCAATATTACAGGGGCCGAACACTGAAGCTTTCTTT. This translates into CASSPILQGPNTEAFF.

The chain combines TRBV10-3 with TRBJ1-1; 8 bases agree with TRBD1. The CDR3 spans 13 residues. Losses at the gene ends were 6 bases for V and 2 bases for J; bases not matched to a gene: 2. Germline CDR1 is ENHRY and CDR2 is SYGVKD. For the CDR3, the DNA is TGTGCCATCAGGGACAGGGCTAACACTGAAGCTTTCTTT. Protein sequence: CAIRDRANTEAFF.